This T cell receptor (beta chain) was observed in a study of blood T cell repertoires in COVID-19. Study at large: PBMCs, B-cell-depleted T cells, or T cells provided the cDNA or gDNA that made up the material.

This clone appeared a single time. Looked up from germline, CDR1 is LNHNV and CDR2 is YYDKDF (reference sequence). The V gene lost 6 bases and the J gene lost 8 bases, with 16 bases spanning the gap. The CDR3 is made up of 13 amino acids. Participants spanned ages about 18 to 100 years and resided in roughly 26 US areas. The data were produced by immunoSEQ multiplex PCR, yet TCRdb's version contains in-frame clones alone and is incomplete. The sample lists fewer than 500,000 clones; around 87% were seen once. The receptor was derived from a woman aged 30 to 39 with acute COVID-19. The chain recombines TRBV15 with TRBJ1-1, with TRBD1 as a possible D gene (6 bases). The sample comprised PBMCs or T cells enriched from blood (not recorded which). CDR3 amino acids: CATRGGRGIEAFF. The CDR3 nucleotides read TGTGCCACCAGGGGGGGGCGCGGTATAGAAGCTTTCTTT.